The clone carrying this T cell receptor (beta chain) was recorded at least ten times. TCR beta CDR3 region amplification was performed from RNA transcripts. The study used the HTBI primer set for a first-round RT-PCR of the TCR CDR3. MiXCR was run by TCRdb on the multiplex PCR reads, yielding one entry per CDR3 protein. This sample carries 300,000 to 450,000 distinct CDR3 sequences, about 15% of them seen once, and the ten largest clones take 11%. Trimming shortened V by 8 bases and J by 1 base, and 14 bases separated the two germline ends. The CDR3 is made up of 14 amino acids. Germline CDR1 is SNHLY and CDR2 is FYNNEI. This entry comes from a study of T cells in Graves' hyperthyroidism and ophthalmopathy. Among the patients, aged 18 to 65, hyperthyroidism was newly diagnosed and had lasted under 2 months. Uncontrolled infection, other autoimmune disease, pregnancy and lactation each barred patients from inclusion. The study based diagnoses on clinical symptoms, serum thyroxine and TRAb, thyroid ultrasound and orbital computed tomography.

This clonotype was sampled from a woman in her fifties or sixties with Graves' hyperthyroidism. The sequenced material came from blood. V is TRBV2 and J is TRBJ1-1; D perhaps matches TRBD1 (5 bases). Here the CDR3 DNA reads TGTGCCAGCTCCTACAGGAGAGAGAACACTGAAGCTTTCTTT. This encodes CASSYRRENTEAFF.